This T cell receptor (beta chain) emerged from a study of T cell repertoires in cytomegalovirus infection. Study-wide context: Well-studied HLA-B-restricted epitopes and recently identified HLA-C-restricted epitopes of CMV were both used in the study.

Germline values: CDR1 SGHDT, CDR2 YYEEEE. The CDR3 extends over 14 amino acids. Losses at the gene ends were 5 bases for V and 8 bases for J; bases not matched to a gene: 12. A note on this clonotype: Its antigen is unidentified.

Using its own MiXCR run on the reads, TCRdb lists one record per CDR3 protein. The table includes hundreds of thousands of distinct CDR3 sequences, around 32% detected once. The V call is TRBV5-6, the J call TRBJ1-2, with 7 nucleotides matching TRBD1. This receptor was identified in a human donor in good health (CMV status not recorded). Some clones in this sample may be carry-over from other donors' samples. Sequenced material: cultured CD8+ T cells from PBMCs, taken from culture after CMV antigen stimulation. The CDR3: CASRDGTDLRGYTF. The CDR3 bases are TGTGCCAGCAGGGATGGGACAGACCTACGGGGCTACACCTTC.